Sequencing of this T cell receptor (beta chain) was carried out in a study of T cells in tumors after PD-1 blockade. Study-level background: Excluded were patients with checkpoint blockade, immunosuppressants, or radiotherapy or other anti-cancer therapy within 4 weeks. Each patient got pembrolizumab 200 mg every 3 weeks or cemiplimab 350 mg every 2 weeks.

Sequencing was performed with immunoSEQ multiplex PCR; in TCRdb, only in-frame clones are kept and a portion is missing. The sample lists 4,500 to 6,000 clones, around 62% seen once, with 5.2% in the top ten. A word on this clone: Its antigen is not known.

Regarding the study as a whole: About 41% of tumor TCR clonotypes were also found in blood.

V lost 3 bases to trimming and J lost 6 bases, with 9 bases between them. The CDR3 runs 13 residues. The germline V gene encodes CDR1 SNHLY and CDR2 FYNNEI. J is TRBJ2-1 and V is TRBV2; the D gene is possibly TRBD1 (6 bases). This receptor was identified in a human donor with basal cell carcinoma. Sequencing was performed on tumor tissue, taken before anti-PD-1 treatment. CDR3 sequence: CASSEQGFNEQFF. The CDR3 DNA reads as TGTGCCAGCAGTGAGCAGGGGTTCAATGAGCAGTTCTTC. The full variable domain, rest sourced from reference TRBV2 and TRBJ2-1, is EPEVTQTPSHQVTQMGQEVILRCVPISNHLYFYWYRQILGQKVEFLVSFYNNEISEKSEIFDDQFSVERPDGSNFTLKIRSTKLEDSAMYFCASSEQGFNEQFFGPGTRLTVL.